This T cell receptor beta chain is drawn from a study of CD8 T cells in Susac syndrome. The wider study: Sequencing included Susac syndrome patients, about six of them with active disease and fewer than 10 in remission. When blood was drawn, patients with Susac syndrome were on intravenous immunoglobulin alone, on corticosteroids, or therapy-naive.

Sequencing of TCR beta was undertaken in CD8+ and CD4+ T cells derived from blood. The RNA input was 0.5 to 1 ug, and it was reverse transcribed with random hexamers. Multiplex PCR with immunoSEQ amplified the TCR beta CDR3 across 54 Vbeta and 13 Jbeta. TCRdb re-called the immunoSEQ multiplex PCR reads through MiXCR, storing one row per CDR3 protein. This table holds 150,000 to 200,000 distinct CDR3 sequences, approximately 94% found once. Material: CD4+ T cells from PBMCs. This TCR was recovered from a human donor with Susac syndrome.

In DNA form, the CDR3 reads TGTGCCAGCAGGGAGCAATCCGGGGAGCTGTTTTTT. Its protein is CASREQSGELFF. The chain joins TRBV7-2 to TRBJ2-2, with D uncertain. V gave up 6 bases and J gave up 6 bases, with 8 bases separating them. The germline CDR1 and CDR2 sequences are SGHTA and FQGNSA. The CDR3 covers 12 residues.